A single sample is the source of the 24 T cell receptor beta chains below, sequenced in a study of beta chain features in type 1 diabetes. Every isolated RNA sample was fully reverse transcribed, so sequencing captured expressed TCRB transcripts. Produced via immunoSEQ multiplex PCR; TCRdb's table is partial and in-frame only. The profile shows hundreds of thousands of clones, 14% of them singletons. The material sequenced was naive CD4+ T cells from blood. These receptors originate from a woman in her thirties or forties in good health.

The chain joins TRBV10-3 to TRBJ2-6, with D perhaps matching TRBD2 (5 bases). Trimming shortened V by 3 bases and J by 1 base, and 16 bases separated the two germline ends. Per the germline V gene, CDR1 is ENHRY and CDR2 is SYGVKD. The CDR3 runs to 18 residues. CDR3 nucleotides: TGTGCCATCAGTGAACCTTCCTTAGAGGGATCTGGGGCCAACGTCCTGACTTTC. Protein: CAISEPSLEGSGANVLTF.

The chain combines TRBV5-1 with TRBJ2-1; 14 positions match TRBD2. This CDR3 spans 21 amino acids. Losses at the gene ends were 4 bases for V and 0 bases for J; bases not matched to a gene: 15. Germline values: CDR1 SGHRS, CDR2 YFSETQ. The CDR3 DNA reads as TGCGCCAGCAGCGGGGCGCAGGTTACCGGGACTAGCGGGAGCTCCTACAATGAGCAGTTCTTC. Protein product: CASSGAQVTGTSGSSYNEQFF.

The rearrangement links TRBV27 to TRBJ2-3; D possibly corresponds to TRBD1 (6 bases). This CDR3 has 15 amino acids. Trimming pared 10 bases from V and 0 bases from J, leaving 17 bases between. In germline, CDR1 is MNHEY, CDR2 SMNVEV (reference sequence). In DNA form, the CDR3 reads TGTGCCACCAAACGGCGACAGGCTAGCACAGATACGCAGTATTTT. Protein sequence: CATKRRQASTDTQYF.

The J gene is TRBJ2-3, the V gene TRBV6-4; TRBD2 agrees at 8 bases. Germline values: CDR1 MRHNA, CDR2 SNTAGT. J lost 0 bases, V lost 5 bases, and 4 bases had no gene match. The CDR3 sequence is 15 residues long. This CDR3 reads CASSFSGTSTDTQYF. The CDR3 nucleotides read TGTGCCAGCAGTTTTAGCGGGACCAGCACAGATACGCAGTATTTT.

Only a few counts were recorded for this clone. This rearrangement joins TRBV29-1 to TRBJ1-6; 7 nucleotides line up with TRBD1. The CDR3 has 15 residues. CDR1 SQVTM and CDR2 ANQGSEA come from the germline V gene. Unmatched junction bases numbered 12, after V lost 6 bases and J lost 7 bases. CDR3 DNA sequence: TGCAGCGTGACCGAGGGGGCCCGTAAGAATTCACCCCTCCACTTT. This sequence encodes CSVTEGARKNSPLHF.

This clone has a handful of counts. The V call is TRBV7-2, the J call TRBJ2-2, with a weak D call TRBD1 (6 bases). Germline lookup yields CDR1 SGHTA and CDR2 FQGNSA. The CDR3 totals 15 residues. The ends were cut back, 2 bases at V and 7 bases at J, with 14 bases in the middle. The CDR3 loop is CASSLYLGAHGELFF. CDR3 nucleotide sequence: TGTGCCAGCAGCTTATACCTGGGGGCGCACGGGGAGCTGTTTTTT.

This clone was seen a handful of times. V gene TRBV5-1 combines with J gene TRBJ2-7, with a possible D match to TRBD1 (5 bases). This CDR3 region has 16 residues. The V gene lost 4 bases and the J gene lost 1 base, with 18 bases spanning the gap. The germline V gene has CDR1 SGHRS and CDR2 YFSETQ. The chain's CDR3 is CASSPRVRARSYEQYF. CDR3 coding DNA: TGCGCCAGCAGCCCCCGGGTCAGGGCAAGATCCTACGAGCAGTACTTC. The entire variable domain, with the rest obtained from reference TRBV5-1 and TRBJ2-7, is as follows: KAGVTQTPRYLIKTRGQQVTLSCSPISGHRSVSWYQQTPGQGLQFLFEYFSETQRNKGNFPGRFSGRQFSNSRSEMNVSTLELGDSALYLCASSPRVRARSYEQYFGPGTRLTVT.

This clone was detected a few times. CDR3 sequence: CASSPGTSGPDTQYF. DNA of the CDR3: TGCGCCAGCAGCCCCGGGACATCGGGTCCAGATACGCAGTATTTT. The chain couples TRBV5-1 to TRBJ2-3, with TRBD1 as a possible D gene (6 bases). The CDR3 contains 15 residues. With 4 bases removed from V and 4 bases from J, the gap between germline ends came to 16 bases. Per the germline V gene, CDR1 is SGHRS and CDR2 is YFSETQ.

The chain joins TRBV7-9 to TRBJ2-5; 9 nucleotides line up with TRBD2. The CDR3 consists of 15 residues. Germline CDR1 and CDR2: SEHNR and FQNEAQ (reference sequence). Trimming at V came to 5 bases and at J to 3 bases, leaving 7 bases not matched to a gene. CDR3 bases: TGTGCCAGCAGCCTCCCTAGCGGGACGAAAGAGACCCAGTACTTC. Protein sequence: CASSLPSGTKETQYF.

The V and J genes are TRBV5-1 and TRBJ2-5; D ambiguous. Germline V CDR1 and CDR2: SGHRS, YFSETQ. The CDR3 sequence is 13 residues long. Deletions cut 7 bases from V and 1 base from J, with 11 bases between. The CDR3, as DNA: TGCGCCAGCGGTGGCAGCGTCCAAGAGACCCAGTACTTC. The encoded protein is CASGGSVQETQYF.

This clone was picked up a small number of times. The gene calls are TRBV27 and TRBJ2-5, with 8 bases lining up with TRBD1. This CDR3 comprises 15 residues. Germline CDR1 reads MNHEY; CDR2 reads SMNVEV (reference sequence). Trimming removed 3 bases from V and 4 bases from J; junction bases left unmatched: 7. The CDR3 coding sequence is TGTGCCAGCAGTTTTCAGGGGGCGCGGGGAGAGACCCAGTACTTC. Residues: CASSFQGARGETQYF.

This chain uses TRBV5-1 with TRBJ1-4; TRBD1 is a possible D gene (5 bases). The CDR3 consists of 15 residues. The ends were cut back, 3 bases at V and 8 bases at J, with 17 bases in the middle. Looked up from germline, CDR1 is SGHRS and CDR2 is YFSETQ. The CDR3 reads CASSSAGTLEEKLFF. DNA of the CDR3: TGCGCCAGCAGCTCGGCCGGGACTTTGGAGGAAAAACTGTTTTTT.

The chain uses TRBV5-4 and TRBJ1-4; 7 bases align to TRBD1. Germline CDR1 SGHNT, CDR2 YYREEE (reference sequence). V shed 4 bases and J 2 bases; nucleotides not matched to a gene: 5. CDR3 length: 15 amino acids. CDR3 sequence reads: CASSRTGATNEKLFF. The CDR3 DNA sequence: TGTGCCAGCAGCCGAACAGGGGCTACTAATGAAAAACTGTTTTTT.

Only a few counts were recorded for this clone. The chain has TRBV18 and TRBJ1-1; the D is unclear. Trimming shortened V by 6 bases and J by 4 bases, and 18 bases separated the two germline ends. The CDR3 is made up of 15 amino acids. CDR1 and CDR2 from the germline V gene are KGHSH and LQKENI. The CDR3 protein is CASSPPVGVSTEAFF. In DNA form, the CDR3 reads TGTGCCAGCTCCCCCCCGGTCGGGGTGAGCACTGAAGCTTTCTTT.

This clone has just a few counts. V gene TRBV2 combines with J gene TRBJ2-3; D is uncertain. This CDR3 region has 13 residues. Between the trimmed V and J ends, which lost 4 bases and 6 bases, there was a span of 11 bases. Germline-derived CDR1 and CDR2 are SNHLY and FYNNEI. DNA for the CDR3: TGTGCCAGCAGTGTAGAGACTCAGGATACGCAGTATTTT. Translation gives CASSVETQDTQYF.

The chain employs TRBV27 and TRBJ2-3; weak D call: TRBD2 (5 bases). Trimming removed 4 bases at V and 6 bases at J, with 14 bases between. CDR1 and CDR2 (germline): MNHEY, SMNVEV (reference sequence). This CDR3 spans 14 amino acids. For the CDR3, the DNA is TGTGCCAGCAGTTCAGTCCAGGCTAGCGATACGCAGTATTTT. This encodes CASSSVQASDTQYF.

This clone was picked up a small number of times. CDR3 coding DNA: TGCGCCAGCAGCTCCCGATTAGCCTGGGGGCGCCGCACAGATACGCAGTATTTT. Translation gives CASSSRLAWGRRTDTQYF. The J gene is TRBJ2-3, the V gene TRBV5-1; perhaps TRBD1 as D (6 bases). This CDR3 is 18 amino acids long. CDR1 is SGHRS, CDR2 YFSETQ, per germline. Trimming stripped 3 bases from V and 1 base from J, with 21 bases between. Using reference TRBV5-1 and TRBJ2-3 for the parts outside the CDR3, the full variable domain is KAGVTQTPRYLIKTRGQQVTLSCSPISGHRSVSWYQQTPGQGLQFLFEYFSETQRNKGNFPGRFSGRQFSNSRSEMNVSTLELGDSALYLCASSSRLAWGRRTDTQYFGPGTRLTVL.

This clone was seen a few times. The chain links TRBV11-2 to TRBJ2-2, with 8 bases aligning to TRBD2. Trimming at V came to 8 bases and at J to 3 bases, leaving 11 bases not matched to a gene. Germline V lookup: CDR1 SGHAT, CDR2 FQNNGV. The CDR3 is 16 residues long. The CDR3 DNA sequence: TGTGCCAGCCCGGTTTTGGGCGGGGGGTACACCGGGGAGCTGTTTTTT. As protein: CASPVLGGGYTGELFF.

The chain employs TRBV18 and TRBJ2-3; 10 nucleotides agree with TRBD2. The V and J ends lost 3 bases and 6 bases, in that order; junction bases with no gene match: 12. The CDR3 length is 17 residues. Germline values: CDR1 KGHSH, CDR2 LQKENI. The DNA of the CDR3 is TGTGCCAGCTCACCCGCAACCGGGACTAGCGCCCCGGATACGCAGTATTTT. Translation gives CASSPATGTSAPDTQYF.

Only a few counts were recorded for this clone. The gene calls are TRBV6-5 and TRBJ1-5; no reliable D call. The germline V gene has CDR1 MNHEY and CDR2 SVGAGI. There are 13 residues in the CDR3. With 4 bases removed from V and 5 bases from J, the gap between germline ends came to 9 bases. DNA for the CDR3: TGTGCCAGCAGTTCCGGAGGGCATCAGCCCCAGCATTTT. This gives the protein CASSSGGHQPQHF.

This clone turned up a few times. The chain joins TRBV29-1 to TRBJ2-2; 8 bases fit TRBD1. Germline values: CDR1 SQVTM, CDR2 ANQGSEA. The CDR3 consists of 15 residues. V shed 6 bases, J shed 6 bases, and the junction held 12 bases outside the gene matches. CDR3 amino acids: CSVGPGPGGSGELFF. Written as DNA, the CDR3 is TGCAGCGTGGGGCCCGGGCCAGGGGGCTCCGGGGAGCTGTTTTTT.

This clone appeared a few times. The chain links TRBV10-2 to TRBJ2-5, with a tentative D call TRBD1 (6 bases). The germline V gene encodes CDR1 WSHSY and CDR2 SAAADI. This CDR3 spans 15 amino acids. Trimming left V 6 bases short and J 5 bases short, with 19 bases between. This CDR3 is CASRAGTLPGETQYF. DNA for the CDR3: TGCGCCAGCAGGGCCGGGACATTACCTGGGGAGACCCAGTACTTC.

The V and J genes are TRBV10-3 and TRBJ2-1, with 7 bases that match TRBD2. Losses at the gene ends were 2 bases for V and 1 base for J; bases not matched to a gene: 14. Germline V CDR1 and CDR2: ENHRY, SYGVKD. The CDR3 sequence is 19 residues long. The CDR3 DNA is TGTGCCATCAGTGAGACCCCTCCTATAGGCGGGGGATCCTACAATGAGCAGTTCTTC. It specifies CAISETPPIGGGSYNEQFF.

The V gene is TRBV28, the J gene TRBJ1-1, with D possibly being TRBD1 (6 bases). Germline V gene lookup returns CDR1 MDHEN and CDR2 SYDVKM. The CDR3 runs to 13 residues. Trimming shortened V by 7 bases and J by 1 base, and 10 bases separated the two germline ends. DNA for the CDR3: TGTGCCAGCACCTCACAGGGGAACACTGAAGCTTTCTTT. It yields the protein CASTSQGNTEAFF.